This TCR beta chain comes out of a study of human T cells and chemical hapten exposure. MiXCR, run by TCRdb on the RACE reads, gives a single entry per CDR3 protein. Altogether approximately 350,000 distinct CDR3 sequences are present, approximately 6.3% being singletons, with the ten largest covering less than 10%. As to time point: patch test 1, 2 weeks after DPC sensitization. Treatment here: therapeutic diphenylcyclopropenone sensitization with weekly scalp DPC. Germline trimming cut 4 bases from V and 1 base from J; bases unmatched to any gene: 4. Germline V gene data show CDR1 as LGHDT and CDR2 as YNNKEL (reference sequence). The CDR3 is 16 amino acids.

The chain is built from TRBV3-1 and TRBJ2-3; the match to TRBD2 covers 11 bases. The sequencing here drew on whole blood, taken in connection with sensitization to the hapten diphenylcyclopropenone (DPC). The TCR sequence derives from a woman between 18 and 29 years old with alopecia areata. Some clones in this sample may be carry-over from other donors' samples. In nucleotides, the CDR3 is TGTGCCAGCAGCCCTCTGACTAGCGGGGGCACAGATACGCAGTATTTT. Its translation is CASSPLTSGGTDTQYF.